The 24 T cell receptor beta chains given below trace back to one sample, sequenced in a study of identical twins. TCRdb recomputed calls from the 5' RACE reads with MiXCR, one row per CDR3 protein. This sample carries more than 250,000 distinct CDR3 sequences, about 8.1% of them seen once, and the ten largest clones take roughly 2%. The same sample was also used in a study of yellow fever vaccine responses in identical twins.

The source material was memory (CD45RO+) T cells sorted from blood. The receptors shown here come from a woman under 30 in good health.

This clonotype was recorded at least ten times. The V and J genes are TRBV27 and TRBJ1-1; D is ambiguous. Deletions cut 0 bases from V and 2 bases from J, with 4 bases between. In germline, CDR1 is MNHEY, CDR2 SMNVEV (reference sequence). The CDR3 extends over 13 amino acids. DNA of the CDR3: TGTGCCAGCAGTTTATCCCCCAACACTGAAGCTTTCTTT. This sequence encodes CASSLSPNTEAFF.

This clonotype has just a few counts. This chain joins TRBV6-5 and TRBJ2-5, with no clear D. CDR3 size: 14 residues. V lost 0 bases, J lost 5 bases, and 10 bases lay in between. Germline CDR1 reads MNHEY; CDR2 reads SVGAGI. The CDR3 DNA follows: TGTGCCAGCAGTTACTCGACGTTTCTGGAGACCCAGTACTTC. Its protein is CASSYSTFLETQYF.

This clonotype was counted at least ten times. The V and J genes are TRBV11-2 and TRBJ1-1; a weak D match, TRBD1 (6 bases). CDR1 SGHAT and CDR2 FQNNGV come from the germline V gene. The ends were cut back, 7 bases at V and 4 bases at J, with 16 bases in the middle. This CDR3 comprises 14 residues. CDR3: CASTITGSGTEAFF. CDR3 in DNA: TGTGCCAGCACCATTACAGGGTCGGGCACTGAAGCTTTCTTT.

For the CDR3, the DNA is TGTGCCAGCAGCAACTCGGGACAGGGGGTTGCATGGACGCAGTATTTT. Its protein product is CASSNSGQGVAWTQYF. V gene TRBV25-1 combines with J gene TRBJ2-3; TRBD1 agrees at 11 bases. Germline CDR1 is MGHDK and CDR2 is SYGVNS. This CDR3 contains 16 residues. V shed 6 bases and J 9 bases; nucleotides not matched to a gene: 14.

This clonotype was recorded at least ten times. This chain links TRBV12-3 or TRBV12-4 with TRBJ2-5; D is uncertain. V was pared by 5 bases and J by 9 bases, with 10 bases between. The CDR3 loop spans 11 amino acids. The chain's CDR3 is CASSIGVAQYF. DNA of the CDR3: TGTGCCAGCAGTATCGGAGTGGCCCAGTACTTC.

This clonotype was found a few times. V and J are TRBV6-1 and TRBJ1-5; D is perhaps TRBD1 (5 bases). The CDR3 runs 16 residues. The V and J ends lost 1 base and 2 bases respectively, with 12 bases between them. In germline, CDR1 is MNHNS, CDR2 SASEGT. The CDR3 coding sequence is TGTGCCAGCAGTGAAGAGGAGGGAGGGGGCAATCAGCCCCAGCATTTT. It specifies CASSEEEGGGNQPQHF.

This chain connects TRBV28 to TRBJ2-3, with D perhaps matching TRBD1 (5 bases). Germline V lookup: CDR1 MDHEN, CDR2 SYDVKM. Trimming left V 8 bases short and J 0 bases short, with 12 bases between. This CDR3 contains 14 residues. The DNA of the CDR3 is TGTGCCAGCTGTCGACAGCAGAGCACAGATACGCAGTATTTT. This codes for CASCRQQSTDTQYF.

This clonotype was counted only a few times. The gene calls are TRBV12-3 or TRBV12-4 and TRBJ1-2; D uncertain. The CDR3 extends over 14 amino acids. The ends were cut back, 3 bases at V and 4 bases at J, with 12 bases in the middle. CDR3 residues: CASSLAGLGYGYTF. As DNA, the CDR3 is TGTGCCAGCAGTTTGGCAGGACTCGGCTATGGCTACACCTTC.

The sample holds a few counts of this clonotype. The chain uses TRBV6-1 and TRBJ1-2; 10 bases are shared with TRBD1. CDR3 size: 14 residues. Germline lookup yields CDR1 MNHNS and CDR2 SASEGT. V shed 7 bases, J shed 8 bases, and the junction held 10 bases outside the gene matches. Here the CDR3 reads CASTPGQGHWGYTF. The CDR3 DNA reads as TGTGCCAGCACCCCGGGACAGGGGCATTGGGGCTACACCTTC.

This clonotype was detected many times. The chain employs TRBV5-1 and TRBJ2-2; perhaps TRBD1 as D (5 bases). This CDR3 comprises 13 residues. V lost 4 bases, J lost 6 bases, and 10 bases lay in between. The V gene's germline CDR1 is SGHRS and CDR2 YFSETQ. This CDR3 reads CASSIDSPGELFF. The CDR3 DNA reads TGCGCCAGCAGCATTGACAGTCCCGGGGAGCTGTTTTTT.

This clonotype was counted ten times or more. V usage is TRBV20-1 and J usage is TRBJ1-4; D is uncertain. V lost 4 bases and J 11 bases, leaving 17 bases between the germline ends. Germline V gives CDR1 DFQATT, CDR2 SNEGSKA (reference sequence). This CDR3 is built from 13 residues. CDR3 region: CSAMNLLGGKLFF. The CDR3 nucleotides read TGCAGTGCTATGAATCTCCTAGGTGGGAAACTGTTTTTT.

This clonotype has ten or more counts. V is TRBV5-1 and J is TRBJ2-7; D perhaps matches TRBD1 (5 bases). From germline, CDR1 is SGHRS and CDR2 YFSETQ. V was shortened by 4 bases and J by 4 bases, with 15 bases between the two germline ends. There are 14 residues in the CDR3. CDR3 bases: TGCGCCAGCAGCCCCCAAGACAGCTATTACGAGCAGTACTTC. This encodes CASSPQDSYYEQYF.

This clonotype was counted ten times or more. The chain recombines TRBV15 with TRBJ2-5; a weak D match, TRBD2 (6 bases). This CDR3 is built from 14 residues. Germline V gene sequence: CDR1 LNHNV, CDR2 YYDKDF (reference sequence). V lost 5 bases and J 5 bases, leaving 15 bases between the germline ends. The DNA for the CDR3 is TGTGCCACCAGCGGGGGAGGAGGGGTGGAGACCCAGTACTTC. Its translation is CATSGGGGVETQYF.

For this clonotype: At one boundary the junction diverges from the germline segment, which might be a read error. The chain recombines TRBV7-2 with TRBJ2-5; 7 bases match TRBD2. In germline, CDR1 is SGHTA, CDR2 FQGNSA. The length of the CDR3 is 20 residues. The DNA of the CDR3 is TGTGCCAGCAGCCTAGCGGCCGTCGTTGGGACCTGGGGCGGGTTGGAGACCCAGTACTTC. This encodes CASSLAAVVGTWGGLETQYF.

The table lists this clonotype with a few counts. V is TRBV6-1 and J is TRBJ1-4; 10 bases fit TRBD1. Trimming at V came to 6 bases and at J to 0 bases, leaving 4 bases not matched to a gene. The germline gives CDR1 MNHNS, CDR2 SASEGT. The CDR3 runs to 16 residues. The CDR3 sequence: CASRSGTGATNEKLFF. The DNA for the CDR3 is TGTGCCAGCAGATCCGGGACAGGGGCAACTAATGAAAAACTGTTTTTT.

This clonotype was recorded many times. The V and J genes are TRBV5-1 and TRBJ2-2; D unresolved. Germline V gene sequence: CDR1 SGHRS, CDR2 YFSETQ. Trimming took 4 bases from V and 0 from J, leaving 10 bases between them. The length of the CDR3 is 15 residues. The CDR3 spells CASSPDPPNTGELFF. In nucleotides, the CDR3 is TGCGCCAGCAGCCCGGACCCCCCGAACACCGGGGAGCTGTTTTTT.

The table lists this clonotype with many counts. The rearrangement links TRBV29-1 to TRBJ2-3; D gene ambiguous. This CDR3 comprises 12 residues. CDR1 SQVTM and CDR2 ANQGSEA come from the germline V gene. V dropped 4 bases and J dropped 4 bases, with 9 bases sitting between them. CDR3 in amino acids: CSVGLGSDTQYF. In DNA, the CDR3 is TGCAGCGTTGGTCTGGGTTCAGATACGCAGTATTTT.

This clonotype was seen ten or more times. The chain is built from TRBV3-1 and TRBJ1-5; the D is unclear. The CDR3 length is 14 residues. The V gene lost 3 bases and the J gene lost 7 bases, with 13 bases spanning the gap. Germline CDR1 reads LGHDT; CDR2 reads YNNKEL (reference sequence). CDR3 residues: CASSHGQVRQPQHF. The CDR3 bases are TGTGCCAGCAGCCATGGCCAGGTTAGGCAGCCCCAGCATTTT.

The CDR3 protein is CASSLRQSYNEQFF. The CDR3 coding sequence is TGTGCCAGCAGCCTCCGACAGTCGTACAATGAGCAGTTCTTC. This chain connects TRBV14 to TRBJ2-1, with D possibly TRBD1 on 5 matching bases. This CDR3 contains 14 residues. Germline V CDR1 and CDR2: SGHDN, FVKESK. Trimming removed 4 bases at V and 4 bases at J, with 11 bases between.

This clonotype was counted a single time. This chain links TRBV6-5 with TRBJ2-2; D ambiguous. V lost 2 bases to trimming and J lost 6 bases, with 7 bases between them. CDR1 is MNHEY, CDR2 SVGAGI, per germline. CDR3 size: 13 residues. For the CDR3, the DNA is TGTGCCAGCAGTTACCGGCCAGCCGGGGAGCTGTTTTTT. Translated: CASSYRPAGELFF.

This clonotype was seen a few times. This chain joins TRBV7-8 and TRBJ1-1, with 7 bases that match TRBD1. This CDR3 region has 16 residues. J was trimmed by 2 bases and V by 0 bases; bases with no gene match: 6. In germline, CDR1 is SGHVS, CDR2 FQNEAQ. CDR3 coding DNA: TGTGCCAGCAGCTTAGCCCCGGACAGGATTAACACTGAAGCTTTCTTT. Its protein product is CASSLAPDRINTEAFF.

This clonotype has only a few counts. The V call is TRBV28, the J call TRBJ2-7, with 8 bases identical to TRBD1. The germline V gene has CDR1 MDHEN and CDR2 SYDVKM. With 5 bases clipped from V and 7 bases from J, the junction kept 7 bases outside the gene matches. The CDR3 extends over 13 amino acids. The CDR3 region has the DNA TGTGCCAGCAGTCCCTCGACAGGGGAAGAGCAGTACTTC. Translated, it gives CASSPSTGEEQYF.

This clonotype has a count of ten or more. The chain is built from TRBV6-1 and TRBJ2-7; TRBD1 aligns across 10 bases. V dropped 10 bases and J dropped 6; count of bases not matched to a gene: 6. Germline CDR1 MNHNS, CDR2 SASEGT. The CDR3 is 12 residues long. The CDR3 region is CAMGQGFGEQYF. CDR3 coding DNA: TGTGCCATGGGACAGGGGTTCGGCGAGCAGTACTTC.

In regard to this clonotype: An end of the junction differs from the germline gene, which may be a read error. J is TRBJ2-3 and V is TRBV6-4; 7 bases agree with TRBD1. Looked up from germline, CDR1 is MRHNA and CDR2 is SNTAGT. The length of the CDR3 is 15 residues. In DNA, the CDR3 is TGTGCCAGCAGTGGTAGCAGGGGGACATCAGATACGCTGTATTTT. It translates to CASSGSRGTSDTLYF.